This paragraph reports one TCR beta chain. Its antigen is currently not known. Base quality data are lacking; no much larger clone is found one base away. The immunoSEQ Assay, a bias-controlled multiplex PCR, was used to amplify TCRbeta CDR3 regions from genomic DNA. The paper's processing steps were these. The number of nucleated cells in each sample was estimated by amplification of reference gene primers within the assay. To quantify the absolute abundance of each unique TCRbeta CDR3 rearrangement, sequence reads were collapsed and filtered. For each sample, productive Simpson clonality was calculated as the square root of Simpson's diversity index across productive rearrangements. TCRdb re-hosts the immuneACCESS table, in-frame sequences only. Its copies lack some clones; in the studies checked, an unresolved V gene accounts for under half of them, and the cause for the rest is not known. The DNA was the basis for D and trimming; V, J and clone size are from that table. The sample table shows about 190,000 clones, and over 70% are seen once. The ten largest clones add up to around 15% of the sample.

The data were obtained in a study of blood T cell repertoires in COVID-19 (TCRdb year 2020). In terms of the full investigation: Samples covering the acute and convalescent phases of COVID-19 were provided by collaborators in the United States, Italy and Spain. The prospective study material was composed of cDNA or gDNA derived from T cells, B-cell-depleted T cells, or PBMCs. The dataset comprised deeply sampled blood TCRbeta repertoires from subjects exposed to, actively infected with, or recovered from COVID-19. The repertoires were released in a freely available public database meant as a resource for research on the immune response to SARS-CoV-2. The samples were drawn from two sources: the first 160 participants of the ongoing ImmuneRACE study, and over 1,000 subjects contributed by 6 global collaborators. Sample metadata almost always included a de-identified subject ID, COVID-19 status, age in years and sex. Where HLA class I and class II types were available, the types were taken from metadata supplied by the sample provider, not from assay-based typing.

General study outcomes and caveats: How much clinical and demographic metadata was included differed by source and by participant, and the metadata was provided uncurated.

The CDR3 holds 15 amino acids from the cysteine to the phenylalanine. This entry keeps only the CDR3 DNA: 45 bases, framed from base 1. The germline V gene sets CDR1 to SGHRS and CDR2 to YFSETQ. V sheds 0 bases and J sheds 2 bases, leaving 10 bases between their ends. Whole blood was collected in K2EDTA tubes by collaborating institutions according to the institutions' own protocols. For TCRbeta analysis, collaborator samples were shipped as frozen whole blood, as isolated PBMCs, or as DNA extracted from either sample type. The rearrangement combines TRBV5-1 with TRBJ2-3, with a weak D call of TRBD2 (5 bases match). The TCR originated in a man aged 55 to 69 with active or convalescent COVID-19. Material for sequencing was peripheral blood. The CDR3 here reads CASSLAGVTTDTQYF. The bases are TGCGCCAGCAGCTTGGCCGGGGTTACCACAGATACGCAGTATTTT.